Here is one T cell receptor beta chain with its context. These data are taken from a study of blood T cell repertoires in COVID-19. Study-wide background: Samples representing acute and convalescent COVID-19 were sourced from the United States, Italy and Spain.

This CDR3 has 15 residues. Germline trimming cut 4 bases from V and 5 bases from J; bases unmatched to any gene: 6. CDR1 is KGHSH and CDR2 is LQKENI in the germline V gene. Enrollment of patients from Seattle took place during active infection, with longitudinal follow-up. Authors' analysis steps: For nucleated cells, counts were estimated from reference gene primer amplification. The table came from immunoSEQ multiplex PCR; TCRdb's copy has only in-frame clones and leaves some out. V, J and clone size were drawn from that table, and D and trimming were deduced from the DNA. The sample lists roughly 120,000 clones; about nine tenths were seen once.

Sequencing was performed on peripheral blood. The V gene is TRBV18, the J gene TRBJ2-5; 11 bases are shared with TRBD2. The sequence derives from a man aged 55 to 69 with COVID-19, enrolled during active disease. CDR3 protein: CASSQLAGARETQYF. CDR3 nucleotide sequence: TGTGCCAGCTCACAACTAGCGGGAGCCCGGGAGACCCAGTACTTC.